A single T cell receptor (beta chain) is shown here with its context. Its cognate antigen is unknown. The CDR3 extends over 14 amino acids. Looked up from germline, CDR1 is MNHEY and CDR2 is SMNVEV (reference sequence). The J segment lost 5 bases and the V segment lost 3 bases, leaving 6 bases of the junction unmatched. Some clones are missing from TCRdb's copy, which holds only in-frame ones; the method was immunoSEQ multiplex PCR. The sample consists of about 160,000 clones, 90% to 95% of them appearing once. The sample is drawn from a study of T cell responses to AZD1222 COVID-19 vaccine. Study information: Samples with a second dose at about 4 or about 12 weeks were pooled together. Study results and caveats: Vaccine-related CD4 TCRs covered spike, predominating at 160-218 and 743-854. Nearly half of spike-specific TCRs reportedly target unmutated variant regions. Repertoire collection took place solely once the T cell response had peaked.

This clonotype originated in an adult in good health. This material consisted of peripheral blood, taken on day 0 of AZD1222 vaccination. The chain uses TRBV27 and TRBJ1-1, with 7 bases matching TRBD1. In nucleotides, the CDR3 is TGTGCCAGCAGTTTTAGTACAGGGGTAACTGAAGCTTTCTTT. Its translation: CASSFSTGVTEAFF.